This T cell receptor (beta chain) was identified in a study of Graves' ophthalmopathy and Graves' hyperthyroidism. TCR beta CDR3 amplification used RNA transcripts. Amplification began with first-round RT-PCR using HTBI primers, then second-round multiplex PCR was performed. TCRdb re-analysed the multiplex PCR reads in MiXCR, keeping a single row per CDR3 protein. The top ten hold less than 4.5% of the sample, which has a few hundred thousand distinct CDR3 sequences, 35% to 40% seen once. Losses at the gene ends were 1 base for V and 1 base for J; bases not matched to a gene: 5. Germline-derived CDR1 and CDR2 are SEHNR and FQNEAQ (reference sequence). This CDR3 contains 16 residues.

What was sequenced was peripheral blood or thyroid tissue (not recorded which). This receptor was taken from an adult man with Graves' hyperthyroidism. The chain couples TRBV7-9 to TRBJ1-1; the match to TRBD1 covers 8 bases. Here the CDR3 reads CASSLVGRGQNTEAFF. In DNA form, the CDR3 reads TGTGCCAGCAGCTTAGTCGGCAGGGGGCAGAACACTGAAGCTTTCTTT.